This T cell receptor (beta chain) comes out of a study of cytomegalovirus exposure and HLA in healthy donors. V was pared by 5 bases and J by 4 bases, with 5 bases of the junction left unmatched. From germline, CDR1 is MDHEN and CDR2 SYDVKM. The CDR3 extends over 15 amino acids. In the PCR, 60 Vbeta and 13 Jbeta primers were used. The assay was immunoSEQ multiplex PCR, and TCRdb's table has in-frame clones only and misses some. This table holds around 72,000 clones, around 64% found once. The rearrangement uses TRBV28 and TRBJ1-3; TRBD1 matches at 10 bases. The origin of this receptor is a man in his forties or fifties in good health and CMV-seropositive. Material for sequencing was PBMCs. The CDR3 DNA reads TGTGCCAGCAGTCGACAGGGGGCGGAGGGAAACACCATATATTTT. Its translation is CASSRQGAEGNTIYF.